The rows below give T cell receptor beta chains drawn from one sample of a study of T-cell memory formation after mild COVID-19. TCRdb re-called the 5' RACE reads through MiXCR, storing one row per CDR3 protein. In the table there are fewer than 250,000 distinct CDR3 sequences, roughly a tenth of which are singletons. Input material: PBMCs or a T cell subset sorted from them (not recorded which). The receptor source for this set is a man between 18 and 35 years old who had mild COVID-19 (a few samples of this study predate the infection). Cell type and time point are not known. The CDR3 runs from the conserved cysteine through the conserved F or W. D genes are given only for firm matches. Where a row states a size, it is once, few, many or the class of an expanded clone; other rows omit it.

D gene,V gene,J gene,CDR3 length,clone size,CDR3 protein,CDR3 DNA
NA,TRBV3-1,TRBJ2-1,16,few,CASSPLGGRDENEQFF,TGTGCCAGCAGCCCCCTAGGAGGGCGGGACGAGAATGAGCAGTTCTTC
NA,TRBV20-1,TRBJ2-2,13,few,CSARARADGELFF,TGCAGTGCTAGAGCAAGGGCCGACGGGGAGCTGTTTTTT
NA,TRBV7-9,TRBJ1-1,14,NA,CASSLWDRNTEAFF,TGTGCCAGCAGCTTATGGGATAGGAACACTGAAGCTTTCTTT
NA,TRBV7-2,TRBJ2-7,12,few,CASSFDPYEQYF,TGTGCCAGCAGCTTCGACCCCTACGAGCAGTACTTC
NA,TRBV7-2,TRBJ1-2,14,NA,CASSSGQGSYGYTF,TGTGCCAGCAGCTCGGGTCAGGGCTCCTATGGCTACACCTTC
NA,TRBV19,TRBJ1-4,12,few,CASSIRGEKLFF,TGTGCCAGTAGTATTCGGGGTGAAAAACTGTTTTTT
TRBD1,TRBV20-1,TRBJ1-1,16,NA,CSARDMGQGARTEAFF,TGCAGTGCTAGAGATATGGGACAGGGGGCGCGCACTGAAGCTTTCTTT
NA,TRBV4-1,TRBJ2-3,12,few,CASSHLGDTQYF,TGCGCCAGCAGCCACTTGGGGGATACGCAGTATTTT
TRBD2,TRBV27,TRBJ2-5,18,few,CASSSGTSGGLFQETQYF,TGTGCCAGCAGTTCCGGGACTAGCGGGGGCCTCTTCCAAGAGACCCAGTACTTC
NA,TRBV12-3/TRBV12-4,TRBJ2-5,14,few,CASSPPSRQETQYF,TGTGCCAGCAGTCCCCCGAGCAGGCAAGAGACCCAGTACTTC
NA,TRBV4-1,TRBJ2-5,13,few,CASSQVQKETQYF,TGCGCCAGCAGCCAAGTACAGAAAGAGACCCAGTACTTC
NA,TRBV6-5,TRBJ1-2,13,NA,CASSYSDGYGYTF,TGTGCCAGCAGTTACTCGGACGGGTATGGCTACACCTTC
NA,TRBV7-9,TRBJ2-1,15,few,CASSLTWGGKNEQFF,TGTGCCAGCAGCTTAACGTGGGGGGGCAAGAATGAGCAGTTCTTC
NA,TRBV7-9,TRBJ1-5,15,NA,CASSLGRASNQPQHF,TGTGCCAGCAGCTTGGGGCGTGCGAGCAATCAGCCCCAGCATTTT
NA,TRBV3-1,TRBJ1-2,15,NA,CASSQDVVGYYGYTF,TGTGCCAGCAGCCAAGATGTGGTGGGCTACTATGGCTACACCTTC
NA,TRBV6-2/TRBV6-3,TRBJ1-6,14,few,CASSSAQRDSPLHF,TGTGCCAGCAGTTCGGCACAGAGAGATTCACCCCTCCACTTT
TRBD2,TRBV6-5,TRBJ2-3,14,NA,CASRPSSGGGTQYF,TGTGCCAGCAGACCTAGTAGCGGGGGAGGTACGCAGTATTTT
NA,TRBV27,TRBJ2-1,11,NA,CASGGFGEQFF,TGTGCCAGCGGGGGGTTCGGTGAGCAGTTCTTC
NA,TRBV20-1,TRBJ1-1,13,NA,CSARDGTQGEAFF,TGCAGTGCTAGAGACGGAACACAGGGTGAAGCTTTCTTT
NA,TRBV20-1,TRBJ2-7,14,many,CSARGESFPYEQYF,TGCAGTGCCAGAGGGGAGAGTTTTCCCTACGAGCAGTACTTC
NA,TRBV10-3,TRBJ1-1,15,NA,CAISESVAPDTEAFF,TGTGCCATCAGTGAGTCGGTAGCCCCGGACACTGAAGCTTTCTTT
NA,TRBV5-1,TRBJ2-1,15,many,CASSLAGRVDNEQFF,TGCGCCAGCAGCTTGGCGGGCAGGGTGGACAATGAGCAGTTCTTC
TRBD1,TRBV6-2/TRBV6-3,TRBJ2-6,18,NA,CASGTTRGTGTGANVLTF,TGTGCCAGCGGGACTACCCGGGGGACAGGGACCGGGGCCAACGTCCTGACTTTC
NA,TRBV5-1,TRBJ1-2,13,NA,CASSSGLSFGYTF,TGCGCCAGCAGCTCGGGACTGTCGTTTGGCTACACCTTC
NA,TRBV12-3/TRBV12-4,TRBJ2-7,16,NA,CASSRRGRTAPYEQYF,TGTGCCAGCAGTCGTCGGGGCCGAACGGCACCCTACGAGCAGTACTTC
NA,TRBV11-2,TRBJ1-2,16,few,CASTILAGGVRHGYTF,TGTGCCAGCACTATCTTAGCGGGGGGCGTTCGCCATGGCTACACCTTC
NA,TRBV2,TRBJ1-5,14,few,CASSEAGSNQPQHF,TGTGCCAGCAGTGAAGCGGGCAGCAATCAGCCCCAGCATTTT
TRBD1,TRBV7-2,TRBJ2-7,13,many,CASSPGGVYEQYF,TGTGCCAGCTCCCCAGGGGGCGTCTACGAGCAGTACTTC
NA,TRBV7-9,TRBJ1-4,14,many,CASSRLGVGEKLFF,TGTGCCAGCAGCCGCCTAGGGGTTGGGGAAAAACTGTTTTTT
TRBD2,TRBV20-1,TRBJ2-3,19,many,CSAQIPRLAGGLNDGTQYF,TGCAGTGCTCAGATTCCCCGACTAGCGGGGGGCCTTAATGATGGTACGCAGTATTTT
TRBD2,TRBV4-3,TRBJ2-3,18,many,CASSQAPGLAGGTDTQYF,TGCGCCAGCAGCCAAGCACCGGGACTAGCGGGGGGGACAGATACGCAGTATTTT
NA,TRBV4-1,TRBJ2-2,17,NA,CASSQPQGGGHTGELFF,TGCGCCAGCAGCCAACCCCAGGGGGGGGGCCACACCGGGGAGCTGTTTTTT
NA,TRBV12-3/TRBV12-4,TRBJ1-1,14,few,CASSHSGVGTEAFF,TGTGCCAGCAGTCACAGCGGCGTGGGCACTGAAGCTTTCTTT
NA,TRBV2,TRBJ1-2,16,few,CASSGGLGITNYGYTF,TGTGCCAGCAGTGGAGGTTTAGGTATAACAAACTATGGCTACACCTTC
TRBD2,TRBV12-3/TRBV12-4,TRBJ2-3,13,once,CATQRGEEDTQYF,TGTGCCACCCAACGGGGGGAGGAAGATACGCAGTATTTT
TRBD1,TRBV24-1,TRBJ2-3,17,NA,CATSDRSTGGLTDTQYF,TGTGCCACCAGTGATCGATCGACAGGGGGGCTCACAGATACGCAGTATTTT
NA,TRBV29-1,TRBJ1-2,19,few,CSAVPVGGDRAYLNYGYTF,TGCAGCGCGGTGCCTGTTGGGGGCGACCGGGCCTATCTTAACTATGGCTACACCTTC